The clone carrying this TCR beta chain was counted between two and nine times. Its antigen is still unknown. The sample is drawn from a study of regulatory T cells in long-lasting Graves disease. Regarding the study as a whole: It was in persistent disease that TRBV28, TRBJ1-2 and TRBJ2-5 were favored.

Unmatched junction bases numbered 5, after V lost 5 bases and J lost 0 bases. The length of the CDR3 is 17 residues. Germline V gene sequence: CDR1 SEHNR, CDR2 FQNEAQ (reference sequence). Time point here: persistent/refractory GD, antithyroid drugs over 5 years with positive TRAb. Scientists built the TCR library using RNA that was extracted from PBMCs. For TCR beta, libraries came from iRepertoire HTBI primers and Arm-PCR of CDR3 regions. Methods used by the authors: Identification across samples found more than 55 TRBV and over 12 TRBJ segments. In TCRdb, the multiplex PCR reads were re-called with MiXCR into one record per CDR3 protein. The V and J calls reflect TCRdb's pipeline rather than the authors' work. The table records fewer than 600,000 distinct CDR3 sequences, 22% of them present only once.

The sequence came from a female donor with Graves disease. The input for sequencing was peripheral blood mononuclear cells (PBMCs), taken when the disease was refractory, from a patient treated with antithyroid drugs. The V and J genes are TRBV7-9 and TRBJ2-6, with 9 bases identical to TRBD1. The CDR3, as DNA: TGTGCCAGCAGCACGGGACAGGGAGACTCTGGGGCCAACGTCCTGACTTTC. It translates to CASSTGQGDSGANVLTF.